A single TCR beta chain is shown here with its context. Trimming took off 1 base at V and 0 bases at J, with 15 bases between the two ends. CDR1 and CDR2 from the germline V gene are LGHNA and YSLEER. CDR3 length equals 18 residues. This sample was taken from a study of blood T cell repertoires in COVID-19. At the level of the study: The cDNA or gDNA used as material had been derived from T cells, B-cell-depleted T cells, or PBMCs.

Repertoires were generated with immunoSEQ multiplex PCR, while TCRdb's copy carries only in-frame clones and drops some. The sample records 180,000 or so clones, approximately 85% being singletons. Sequencing was done on a sample of peripheral blood. The chain recombines TRBV4-3 with TRBJ1-4; D is unclear. This clonotype originated in a woman of 80 years or more with acute or convalescent COVID-19. Here the CDR3 reads CASSQVRGRQATNEKLFF. In DNA form, the CDR3 reads TGCGCCAGCAGCCAAGTACGTGGCAGGCAGGCAACTAATGAAAAACTGTTTTTT.